This entry is about one T cell receptor (beta chain). Clones were sequenced by immunoSEQ multiplex PCR, and TCRdb holds only the in-frame ones, with some missing. The sample lists some 39,000 clones, around 79% seen once, with 30% to 35% in the top ten. The entry originates in a study of T cells in localized non-small cell lung cancer. V was trimmed by 5 bases and J by 0 bases, leaving 9 bases between them. This CDR3 contains 14 residues. Germline lookup yields CDR1 KGHSH and CDR2 LQKENI. The TCR originated in a woman aged 35 to 70 with stage II squamous cell lung carcinoma. This material consisted of PBMCs, taken before any cancer treatment. The chain recombines TRBV18 with TRBJ2-3, with D unclear. CDR3 coding DNA: TGTGCCAGCTCAACCTCATCTAGCACAGATACGCAGTATTTT. Protein sequence: CASSTSSSTDTQYF.